What follows are 27 T cell receptor beta chains derived from one specimen sequenced in a study of blood T cell repertoires in COVID-19. Sequencing used immunoSEQ multiplex PCR; TCRdb keeps in-frame clones, though not all of them. Among roughly 150,000 clones listed, 80% to 90% were seen once. Sequencing was performed on peripheral blood. The receptor set was obtained from a woman aged 35 to 49 with acute or convalescent COVID-19.

The CDR3 sequence: CASSQDLRYEQYF. As DNA, the CDR3 is TGTGCCAGCAGCCAAGATCTCAGATACGAGCAGTACTTC. V gene TRBV4-2 combines with J gene TRBJ2-7, with D unclear. Trimming cost V 0 bases and J 4 bases, with 7 bases left between them. Germline V lookup: CDR1 LGHNA, CDR2 YNFKEQ. CDR3 length: 13 amino acids.

J is TRBJ2-7 and V is TRBV20-1; 7 nucleotides agree with TRBD1. The CDR3 is made up of 15 amino acids. Germline V gene data show CDR1 as DFQATT and CDR2 as SNEGSKA (reference sequence). Unmatched junction bases numbered 8, after V lost 3 bases and J lost 0 bases. In DNA, the CDR3 is TGCAGTGCTAGTACCGGGACAGTGAGCTCCTACGAGCAGTACTTC. Encoded protein: CSASTGTVSSYEQYF.

The J gene is TRBJ1-4, the V gene TRBV9, with TRBD1 identical over 8 bases. Germline CDR1 is SGDLS and CDR2 is YYNGEE. The CDR3 is 17 residues long. V lost 4 bases to trimming and J lost 4 bases; unmatched junction nucleotides: 12. CDR3 residues: CASSIQATGGSNEKLFF. The CDR3 nucleotides read TGTGCCAGCAGCATCCAAGCTACAGGGGGGAGTAATGAAAAACTGTTTTTT.

This chain links TRBV27 with TRBJ1-4, with 9 bases aligning to TRBD1. The CDR3 totals 16 residues. The V and J ends lost 5 bases and 7 bases, in that order; junction bases with no gene match: 11. Germline V CDR1 and CDR2: MNHEY, SMNVEV (reference sequence). CDR3 in amino acids: CASSTMTGGKTEKLFF. The CDR3 bases are TGTGCCAGCAGTACTATGACAGGGGGAAAGACTGAAAAACTGTTTTTT.

The chain recombines TRBV5-6 with TRBJ2-7; 8 bases agree with TRBD2. Trimming took 6 bases from V and 1 from J; bases not matched to a gene: 9. The germline V gene has CDR1 SGHDT and CDR2 YYEEEE. The CDR3 spans 15 residues. The DNA for the CDR3 is TGTGCCAGCACCCGGGGGGTAGCGGGGTCCTACGAGCAGTACTTC. It yields the protein CASTRGVAGSYEQYF.

The chain joins TRBV6-1 to TRBJ2-2; 11 nucleotides agree with TRBD1. CDR3 length: 15 residues. V lost 9 bases, J lost 8 bases, and 11 bases stayed unmatched. CDR1 is MNHNS, CDR2 SASEGT, per germline. The CDR3 region is CASSTGTGGLGELFF. The CDR3 DNA reads as TGTGCCAGTTCAACCGGGACAGGGGGGTTGGGGGAGCTGTTTTTT.

The CDR3 spells CASSYGSGSRYEQYF. The CDR3 DNA is TGTGCCAGCAGTTACGGTAGCGGGAGTCGCTACGAGCAGTACTTC. The chain combines TRBV6-5 with TRBJ2-7, with 9 positions matching TRBD2. Germline CDR1 is MNHEY and CDR2 is SVGAGI. V gave up 2 bases and J gave up 3 bases; unmatched junction bases: 5. This CDR3 has 15 amino acids.

The chain combines TRBV5-1 with TRBJ2-2; TRBD2 aligns across 14 bases. Per germline, CDR1 SGHRS and CDR2 YFSETQ. CDR3 length: 17 amino acids. The V segment lost 4 bases and the J segment 4 bases; nucleotides outside the gene matches: 6. The CDR3 DNA reads TGCGCCAGCAGCAAGGGGACTAGCGGGAGCGTCACCGGGGAGCTGTTTTTT. Protein sequence: CASSKGTSGSVTGELFF. Using reference TRBV5-1 and TRBJ2-2 for the parts outside the CDR3, the full variable domain is KAGVTQTPRYLIKTRGQQVTLSCSPISGHRSVSWYQQTPGQGLQFLFEYFSETQRNKGNFPGRFSGRQFSNSRSEMNVSTLELGDSALYLCASSKGTSGSVTGELFFGEGSRLTVL.

The gene calls are TRBV28 and TRBJ2-3; D unresolved. This CDR3 comprises 12 residues. The V gene lost 8 bases and the J gene lost 0 bases, with 6 bases spanning the gap. Looked up from germline, CDR1 is MDHEN and CDR2 is SYDVKM. The CDR3 region is CASRVSTDTQYF. The CDR3 nucleotides read TGTGCCAGCCGGGTCAGCACAGATACGCAGTATTTT.

The chain has TRBV3-1 (or the pseudogene TRBV3-2) and TRBJ2-3, with TRBD2 identical over 8 bases. Trimming cost V 3 bases and J 2 bases; bases outside gene matches: 10. Germline CDR1 is LGHDT and CDR2 is YNNKEL (reference sequence). The CDR3 length is 17 residues. In nucleotides, the CDR3 is TGTGCCAGCAGCCATTTTCGCGGTAGCGGGGACACAGATACGCAGTATTTT. This sequence encodes CASSHFRGSGDTDTQYF.

The rearrangement uses TRBV2 and TRBJ2-1; a weak D match, TRBD1 (5 bases). CDR3 length: 13 residues. Germline V gene sequence: CDR1 SNHLY, CDR2 FYNNEI. The V end lost 1 base, the J end lost 7 bases, and 8 bases lay between the germline ends. The CDR3 loop is CASSEGGVNEQFF. The CDR3 nucleotides read TGTGCCAGCAGTGAAGGGGGCGTGAATGAGCAGTTCTTC. Using reference TRBV2 and TRBJ2-1 for the parts outside the CDR3, the full variable domain is EPEVTQTPSHQVTQMGQEVILRCVPISNHLYFYWYRQILGQKVEFLVSFYNNEISEKSEIFDDQFSVERPDGSNFTLKIRSTKLEDSAMYFCASSEGGVNEQFFGPGTRLTVL.

The V gene is TRBV3-1 (or the pseudogene TRBV3-2), the J gene TRBJ2-1; 9 nucleotides match TRBD1. The CDR3 covers 16 residues. Germline loops: CDR1 LGHDT, CDR2 YNNKEL (reference sequence). The ends lost 4 bases at V and 2 bases at J; junction bases unmatched: 6. In DNA form, the CDR3 reads TGTGCCAGCAGCCCCCGAACAGGGGGCCCCTACAATGAGCAGTTCTTC. Translating it yields CASSPRTGGPYNEQFF.

The genes are TRBV19 and TRBJ2-7; 9 nucleotides line up with TRBD2. Germline CDR1 is LNHDA and CDR2 is SQIVND (reference sequence). The V segment lost 0 bases and the J segment 1 base; nucleotides outside the gene matches: 4. CDR3 length equals 16 residues. DNA of the CDR3: TGTGCCAGTAGTATAGAACTAGCGGGTGGATCCTACGAGCAGTACTTC. Translating gives CASSIELAGGSYEQYF.

This chain uses TRBV6-6 with TRBJ1-3, with D possibly matching TRBD1 (5 bases). This CDR3 has 17 amino acids. Trimming took off 5 bases at V and 0 bases at J, with 17 bases between the two ends. CDR1 MNHNY and CDR2 SVGAGI come from the germline V gene (reference sequence). CDR3 loop: CASSPSWGEGSGNTIYF. CDR3 sequence (DNA): TGTGCCAGCAGTCCCAGTTGGGGGGAAGGCTCTGGAAACACCATATATTTT.

This chain links TRBV30 with TRBJ2-1; D is ambiguous. Germline lookup yields CDR1 GTSNPN and CDR2 SVGIG (reference sequence). V was clipped by 1 base and J by 6 bases, with 13 bases between them. CDR3 length: 14 amino acids. The CDR3 protein is CAWSGFAEFNEQFF. CDR3 sequence (DNA): TGTGCCTGGAGTGGATTCGCAGAATTCAATGAGCAGTTCTTC.

V usage is TRBV10-3 and J usage is TRBJ1-2; 8 bases align to TRBD1. The trim removed 6 bases at V and 3 bases at J, leaving 6 bases unmatched. Germline CDR1 and CDR2: ENHRY and SYGVKD. The CDR3 runs 14 residues. CDR3 sequence reads: CAIRRQGSDYGYTF. CDR3 in DNA: TGTGCCATCAGGAGACAGGGGTCGGACTATGGCTACACCTTC.

The table lists this clone with a count of one. V usage is TRBV12-3 or TRBV12-4 and J usage is TRBJ2-5, with unresolved D. The CDR3 is made up of 12 amino acids. V dropped 8 bases and J dropped 3 bases, with 10 bases sitting between them. The CDR3: CASGQREETQYF. The CDR3 nucleotides are TGTGCCAGCGGCCAACGGGAAGAGACCCAGTACTTC.

V is TRBV5-1 and J is TRBJ2-7; tentative D call: TRBD2 (6 bases). Germline CDR1 reads SGHRS; CDR2 reads YFSETQ. The CDR3 length is 14 residues. V gave up 3 bases and J gave up 3 bases, with 13 bases separating them. The CDR3 sequence: CASSSRSGDYEQYF. Here the CDR3 DNA reads TGCGCCAGCAGCTCCCGTTCGGGGGACTACGAGCAGTACTTC.

This clone was seen more than once but under ten times. The chain couples TRBV28 to TRBJ1-1; a weak D match, TRBD1 (6 bases). Germline values: CDR1 MDHEN, CDR2 SYDVKM. V was clipped by 2 bases and J by 1 base, with 11 bases between them. The CDR3 sequence is 15 residues long. CDR3 nucleotides: TGTGCCAGCAGTTTAGACAGGTCTAAGAACACTGAAGCTTTCTTT. This gives the protein CASSLDRSKNTEAFF.

The DNA of the CDR3 is TGTGCCAGCAGTAAACATCCGGGACAGGTGAGATACGAGCAGTACTTC. Translation gives CASSKHPGQVRYEQYF. The chain has TRBV28 and TRBJ2-7; 8 bases map to TRBD1. CDR3 length equals 16 residues. Germline CDR1 reads MDHEN; CDR2 reads SYDVKM. J gave up 4 bases and V 5 bases, and 13 bases lay outside the gene matches.

The V gene is TRBV7-3, the J gene TRBJ2-1; D may be TRBD1 (6 bases). V was pared by 1 base and J by 5 bases, with 12 bases between. The V gene's germline CDR1 is SGHTA and CDR2 FQGTGA. This CDR3 spans 15 amino acids. CDR3 DNA: TGTGCCAGCAGCTTAAGAGGGACAAGACACAATGAGCAGTTCTTC. It codes for CASSLRGTRHNEQFF. Together with reference TRBV7-3 and TRBJ2-1, the CDR3 gives the full variable domain: GAGVSQTPSNKVTEKGKYVELRCDPISGHTALYWYRQSLGQGPEFLIYFQGTGAADDSGLPNDRFFAVRPEGSVSTLKIQRTERGDSAVYLCASSLRGTRHNEQFFGPGTRLTVL.

The chain combines TRBV15 with TRBJ1-3; maybe TRBD1 (6 bases). V lost 0 bases and J lost 3, with 15 bases in between. Germline CDR1 is LNHNV and CDR2 is YYDKDF (reference sequence). The CDR3 has 17 amino acids. The CDR3 DNA sequence: TGTGCCACCAGCAGAGATTGGTTACAGGGAATTGGAAACACCATATATTTT. Protein product: CATSRDWLQGIGNTIYF. Full variable domain (remainder filled in from reference TRBV15 and TRBJ1-3): DAMVIQNPRYQVTQFGKPVTLSCSQTLNHNVMYWYQQKSSQAPKLLFHYYDKDFNNEADTPDNFQSRRPNTSFCFLDIRSPGLGDTAMYLCATSRDWLQGIGNTIYFGEGSWLTVV.

The sample holds a few counts of this clone. The chain links TRBV19 to TRBJ1-1; 11 positions match TRBD1. The CDR3 has 16 residues. CDR1 and CDR2 from the germline V gene are LNHDA and SQIVND (reference sequence). V trimming: 4 bases; J trimming: 5 bases; junction bases outside the gene matches: 9. Here the CDR3 reads CASSKSRTGGNTEAFF. CDR3 DNA: TGTGCCAGTAGTAAATCGAGGACAGGGGGCAATACTGAAGCTTTCTTT.

The J gene is TRBJ2-1, the V gene TRBV9; 8 nucleotides line up with TRBD1. The CDR3 is made up of 15 amino acids. CDR1 and CDR2 from the germline V gene are SGDLS and YYNGEE. J gave up 4 bases and V 0 bases, and 3 bases lay outside the gene matches. The CDR3: CASSVGQGAYNEQFF. The CDR3 DNA follows: TGTGCCAGCAGCGTAGGGCAGGGGGCTTACAATGAGCAGTTCTTC. The full variable domain, in which reference TRBV9 and TRBJ2-1 provide the parts outside the CDR3, is DSGVTQTPKHLITATGQRVTLRCSPRSGDLSVYWYQQSLDQGLQFLIQYYNGEERAKGNILERFSAQQFPDLHSELNLSSLELGDSALYFCASSVGQGAYNEQFFGPGTRLTVL.

V usage is TRBV11-2 and J usage is TRBJ2-3; the match to TRBD2 covers 9 bases. Germline lookup yields CDR1 SGHAT and CDR2 FQNNGV. The J segment lost 0 bases and the V segment lost 4 bases, leaving 8 bases of the junction unmatched. The CDR3 is made up of 17 amino acids. The CDR3 reads CASSSGTSPPSTDTQYF. CDR3 DNA: TGTGCCAGCAGCTCGGGGACTAGCCCTCCTAGCACAGATACGCAGTATTTT.

V is TRBV4-1 and J is TRBJ2-1; 9 nucleotides match TRBD2. CDR1 and CDR2 from the germline V gene are MGHRA and YSYEKL. This CDR3 region has 17 residues. With V trimmed by 0 bases and J by 2 bases, 5 bases remained unmatched. In DNA form, the CDR3 reads TGCGCCAGCAGCCAAGATATCAGCGGGGGGCCCTACAATGAGCAGTTCTTC. Translating gives CASSQDISGGPYNEQFF.

V gene TRBV29-1 combines with J gene TRBJ2-7; 9 bases are a match to TRBD1. The CDR3 is 14 residues long. CDR1 is SQVTM, CDR2 ANQGSEA, per germline. V lost 1 base and J lost 3; bases outside the gene matches: 4. The DNA for the CDR3 is TGCAGCGTTGAAGGGACAGGGGTGAACTACGAGCAGTACTTC. Protein sequence: CSVEGTGVNYEQYF.